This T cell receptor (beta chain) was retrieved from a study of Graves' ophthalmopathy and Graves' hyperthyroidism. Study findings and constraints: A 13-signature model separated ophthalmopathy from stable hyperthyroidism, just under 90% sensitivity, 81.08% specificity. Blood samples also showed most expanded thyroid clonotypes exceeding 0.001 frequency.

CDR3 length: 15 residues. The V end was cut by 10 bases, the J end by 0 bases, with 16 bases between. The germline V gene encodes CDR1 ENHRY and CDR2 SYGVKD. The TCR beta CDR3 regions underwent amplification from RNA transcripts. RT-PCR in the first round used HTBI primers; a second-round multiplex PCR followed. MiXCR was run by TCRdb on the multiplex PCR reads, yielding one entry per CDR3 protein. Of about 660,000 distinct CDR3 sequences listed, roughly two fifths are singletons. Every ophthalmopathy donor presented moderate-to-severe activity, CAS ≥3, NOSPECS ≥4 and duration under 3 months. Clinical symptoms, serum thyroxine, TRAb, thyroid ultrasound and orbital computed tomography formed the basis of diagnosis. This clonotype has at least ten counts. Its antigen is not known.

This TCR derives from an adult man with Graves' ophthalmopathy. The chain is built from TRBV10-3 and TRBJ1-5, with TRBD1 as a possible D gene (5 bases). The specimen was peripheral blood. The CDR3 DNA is TGTGCCAGCCAGAGGCAGCAGGGTAGCAATCAGCCCCAGCATTTT. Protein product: CASQRQQGSNQPQHF.